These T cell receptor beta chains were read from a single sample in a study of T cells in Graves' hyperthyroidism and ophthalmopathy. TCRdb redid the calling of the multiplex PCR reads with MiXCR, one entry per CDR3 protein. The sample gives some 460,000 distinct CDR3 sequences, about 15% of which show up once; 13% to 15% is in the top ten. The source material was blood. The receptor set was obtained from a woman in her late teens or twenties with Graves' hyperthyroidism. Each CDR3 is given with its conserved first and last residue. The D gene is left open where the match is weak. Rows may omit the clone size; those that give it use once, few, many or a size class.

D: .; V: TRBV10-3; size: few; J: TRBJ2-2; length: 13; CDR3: CASRAVYTGELFF; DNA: TGTGCCAGCAGGGCCGTATACACCGGGGAGCTGTTTTTT
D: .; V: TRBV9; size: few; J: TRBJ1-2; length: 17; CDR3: CASSPRILEPSFYGYTF; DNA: TGTGCCAGCAGCCCCCGGATTCTAGAACCGAGCTTTTATGGCTACACCTTC
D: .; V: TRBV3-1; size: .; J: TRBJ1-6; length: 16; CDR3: CASSQEYGRGNSPLHF; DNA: TGTGCCAGCAGCCAAGAATACGGCAGGGGAAATTCACCCCTCCACTTT
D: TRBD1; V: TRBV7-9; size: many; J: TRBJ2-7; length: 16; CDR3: CASSQTSGTGIYEQYF; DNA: TGTGCCAGCAGCCAGACGTCCGGGACAGGGATTTACGAGCAGTACTTC
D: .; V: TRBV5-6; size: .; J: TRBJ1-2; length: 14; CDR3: CASSLGQPLVGYTF; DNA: TGTGCCAGCAGCTTGGGGCAGCCCCTGGTTGGCTACACCTTC
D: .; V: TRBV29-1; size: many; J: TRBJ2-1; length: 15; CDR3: CSVTRGASSYNEQFF; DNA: TGCAGCGTCACCCGGGGGGCCAGCTCCTACAATGAGCAGTTCTTC
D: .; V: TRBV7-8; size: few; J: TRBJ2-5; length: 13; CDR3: CASSLAYRETQYF; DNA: TGTGCCAGCAGCTTAGCATACCGGGAGACCCAGTACTTC
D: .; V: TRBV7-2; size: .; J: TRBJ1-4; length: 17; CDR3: CASSLALEFRRVEKLFF; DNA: TGTGCCAGCAGCTTAGCGCTGGAGTTTCGGAGGGTGGAAAAACTGTTTTTT
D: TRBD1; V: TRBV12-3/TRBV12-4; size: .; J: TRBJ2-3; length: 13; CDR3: CASSPQGRNTQYF; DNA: TGTGCCAGCAGTCCACAGGGGCGTAATACGCAGTATTTT
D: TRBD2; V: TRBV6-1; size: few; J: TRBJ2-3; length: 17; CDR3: CASSPRTSGSATDTQYF; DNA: TGTGCCAGCAGCCCTAGGACTAGCGGGAGCGCCACAGATACGCAGTATTTT
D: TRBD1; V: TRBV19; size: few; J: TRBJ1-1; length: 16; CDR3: CASSTGGGTANTEAFF; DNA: TGTGCCAGTAGTACTGGGGGCGGGACAGCGAACACTGAAGCTTTCTTT
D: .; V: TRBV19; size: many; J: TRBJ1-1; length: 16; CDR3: CASTVLNDRANTEAFF; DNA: TGTGCCAGTACCGTATTAAACGACAGAGCGAACACTGAAGCTTTCTTT
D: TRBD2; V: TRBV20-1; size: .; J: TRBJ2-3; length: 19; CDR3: CSARGLAGKKPFSTDTQYF; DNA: TGCAGTGCTAGGGGACTAGCGGGGAAAAAACCCTTTAGCACAGATACGCAGTATTTT
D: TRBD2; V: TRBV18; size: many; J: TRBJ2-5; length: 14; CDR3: CASSPLADQETQYF; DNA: TGTGCCAGCTCACCGCTAGCGGACCAAGAGACCCAGTACTTC
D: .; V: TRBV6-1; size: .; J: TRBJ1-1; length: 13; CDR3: CASYRVRNTEAFF; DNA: TGTGCCAGTTATCGGGTGAGGAACACTGAAGCTTTCTTT
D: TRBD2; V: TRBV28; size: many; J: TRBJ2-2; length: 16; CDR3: CASSFLSSGNTGELFF; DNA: TGTGCCAGCAGTTTTTTATCTAGCGGGAACACCGGGGAGCTGTTTTTT
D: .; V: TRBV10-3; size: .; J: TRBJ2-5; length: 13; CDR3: CASHREDRETQYF; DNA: TGTGCCAGCCACAGGGAGGATAGAGAGACCCAGTACTTC
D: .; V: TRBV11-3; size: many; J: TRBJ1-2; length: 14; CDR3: CASSPTGSPTGYTF; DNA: TGTGCCAGCAGTCCCACCGGGTCTCCAACCGGCTACACCTTC
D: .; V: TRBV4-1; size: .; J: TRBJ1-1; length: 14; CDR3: CASSQDTGPTEAFF; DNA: TGCGCCAGCAGCCAAGATACAGGACCCACTGAAGCTTTCTTT
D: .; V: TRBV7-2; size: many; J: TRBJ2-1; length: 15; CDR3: CASSSGGGGGNEQFF; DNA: TGTGCCAGCAGCTCCGGGGGAGGGGGGGGCAATGAGCAGTTCTTC
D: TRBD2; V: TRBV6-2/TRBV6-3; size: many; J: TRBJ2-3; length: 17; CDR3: CASSRRRLAGHTDTQYF; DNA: TGTGCCAGCAGCCGAAGGCGACTAGCGGGACACACAGATACGCAGTATTTT
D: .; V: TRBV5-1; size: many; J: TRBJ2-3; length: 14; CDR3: CASSRLRSTDTQYF; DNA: TGCGCCAGCAGCCGACTCCGTAGCACAGATACGCAGTATTTT
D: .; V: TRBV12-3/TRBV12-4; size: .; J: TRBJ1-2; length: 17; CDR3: CASSLSLLLDSPYGYTF; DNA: TGTGCCAGCAGTTTAAGTCTCTTACTCGACAGCCCCTATGGCTACACCTTC
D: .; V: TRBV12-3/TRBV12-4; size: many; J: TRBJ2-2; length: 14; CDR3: CASSQGLRAGELFF; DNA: TGTGCCAGCAGCCAAGGTCTGAGGGCCGGGGAGCTGTTTTTT
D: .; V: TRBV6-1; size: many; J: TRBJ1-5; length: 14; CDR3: CASSARLGNQPQHF; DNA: TGTGCCAGCAGTGCCAGACTTGGAAATCAGCCCCAGCATTTT
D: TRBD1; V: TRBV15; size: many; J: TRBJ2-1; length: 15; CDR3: CATSRGQGGANEQFF; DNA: TGTGCCACCAGCAGGGGACAGGGGGGGGCCAATGAGCAGTTCTTC